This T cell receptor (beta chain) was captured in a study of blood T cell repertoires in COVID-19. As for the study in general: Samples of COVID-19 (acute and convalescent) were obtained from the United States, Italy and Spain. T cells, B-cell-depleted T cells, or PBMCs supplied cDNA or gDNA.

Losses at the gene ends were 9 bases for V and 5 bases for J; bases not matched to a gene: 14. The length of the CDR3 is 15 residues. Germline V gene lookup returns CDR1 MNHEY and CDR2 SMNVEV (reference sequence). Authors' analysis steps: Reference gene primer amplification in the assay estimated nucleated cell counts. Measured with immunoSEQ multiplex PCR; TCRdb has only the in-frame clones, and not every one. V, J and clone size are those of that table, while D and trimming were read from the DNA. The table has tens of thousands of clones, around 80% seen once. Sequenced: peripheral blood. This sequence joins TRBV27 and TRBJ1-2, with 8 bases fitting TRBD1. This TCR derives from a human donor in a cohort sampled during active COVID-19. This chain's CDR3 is CASIKKAGGGYGYTF. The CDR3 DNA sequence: TGTGCCAGTATTAAAAAGGCAGGGGGCGGTTATGGCTACACCTTC.